The 8 T cell receptor beta chains below come from one sample, sequenced in a study of blood T cell repertoires in COVID-19. Profiled with immunoSEQ multiplex PCR; TCRdb holds only in-frame clones, not every one. The sample includes around 300,000 clones, approximately 88% of them seen just once. Sequencing was done on a sample of peripheral blood. These receptors came from a woman aged 25-40 years with COVID-19, enrolled during active disease.

The chain links TRBV7-9 to TRBJ2-2; tentatively, D is TRBD2 (5 bases). This CDR3 has 15 amino acids. The ends were cut back, 1 base at V and 4 bases at J, with 10 bases in the middle. Germline CDR1 and CDR2: SEHNR and FQNEAQ (reference sequence). CDR3 in DNA: TGTGCCAGCAGCTTAGTCGGTCGGGGCACCGGGGAGCTGTTTTTT. This codes for CASSLVGRGTGELFF. Together with reference TRBV7-9 and TRBJ2-2, the CDR3 gives the full variable domain: DTGVSQNPRHKITKRGQNVTFRCDPISEHNRLYWYRQTLGQGPEFLTYFQNEAQLEKSRLLSDRFSAERPKGSFSTLEIQRTEQGDSAMYLCASSLVGRGTGELFFGEGSRLTVL.

The J gene is TRBJ2-1, the V gene TRBV6-5; 7 bases map to TRBD2. Trimming cost V 7 bases and J 3 bases; bases outside gene matches: 9. Germline V lookup: CDR1 MNHEY, CDR2 SVGAGI. This CDR3 is 15 amino acids long. CDR3 bases: TGTGCCAGCACCCGGACTAGAATAGGCTACAATGAGCAGTTCTTC. It is translated as CASTRTRIGYNEQFF.

The chain links TRBV7-2 to TRBJ1-1; unclear D gene. Trimming took 2 bases from V and 5 from J, leaving 9 bases between them. The CDR3 length is 13 residues. The germline CDR1 and CDR2 sequences are SGHTA and FQGNSA. The CDR3 DNA reads as TGTGCCAGCAGCTTATATCTCCGGACTGAAGCTTTCTTT. Translating gives CASSLYLRTEAFF.

This chain links TRBV29-1 with TRBJ1-1, with D unclear. This CDR3 region has 14 residues. V lost 6 bases and J 4 bases, leaving 18 bases between the germline ends. Germline V gives CDR1 SQVTM, CDR2 ANQGSEA. CDR3 sequence: CSVPAGGMGTEAFF. In DNA form, the CDR3 reads TGCAGCGTCCCAGCGGGAGGGATGGGCACTGAAGCTTTCTTT. The complete variable domain, with remaining parts taken from reference TRBV29-1 and TRBJ1-1, reads SAVISQKPSRDICQRGTSLTIQCQVDSQVTMMFWYRQQPGQSLTLIATANQGSEATYESGFVIDKFPISRPNLTFSTLTVSNMSPEDSSIYLCSVPAGGMGTEAFFGQGTRLTVV.

This chain uses TRBV5-6 with TRBJ1-4; a possible D gene is TRBD1 (6 bases). In germline, CDR1 is SGHDT, CDR2 YYEEEE. Trimming shortened V by 3 bases and J by 3 bases, and 12 bases separated the two germline ends. The CDR3 totals 15 residues. CDR3 nucleotide sequence: TGTGCCAGCAGCTGGAGACAGGAGGCTAATGAAAAACTGTTTTTT. Translated: CASSWRQEANEKLFF.

The V gene is TRBV7-2, the J gene TRBJ1-2; 7 bases are shared with TRBD1. The length of the CDR3 is 14 residues. The germline gives CDR1 SGHTA, CDR2 FQGNSA. The V segment lost 5 bases and the J segment 1 base; nucleotides outside the gene matches: 4. The CDR3 nucleotides are TGTGCCAGCAGCCCCGACAGGGTTAACTATGGCTACACCTTC. The encoded protein is CASSPDRVNYGYTF.

The chain recombines TRBV5-4 with TRBJ2-2; perhaps TRBD1 as D (5 bases). Looked up from germline, CDR1 is SGHNT and CDR2 is YYREEE (reference sequence). V lost 3 bases and J lost 1, with 7 bases in between. CDR3 length: 14 amino acids. Here the CDR3 DNA reads TGTGCCAGCAGCTCCCAGGGGAACACCGGGGAGCTGTTTTTT. Its translation is CASSSQGNTGELFF.

This clone was detected a few times. This chain links TRBV7-2 with TRBJ1-2; the D gene is possibly TRBD1 (5 bases). The CDR3 has 16 residues. Trimming pared 4 bases from V and 0 bases from J, leaving 15 bases between. CDR1 SGHTA and CDR2 FQGNSA come from the germline V gene. The CDR3: CASSSRAGVPNYGYTF. DNA for the CDR3: TGTGCCAGCAGCTCTAGGGCGGGGGTCCCTAACTATGGCTACACCTTC.